The rows below give T cell receptor beta chains drawn from one sample of a study of cytomegalovirus exposure and HLA in healthy donors. Data came from immunoSEQ multiplex PCR; TCRdb stores just in-frame clones and leaves some out. The sample records 110,000 to 150,000 clones, around 75% being singletons. Sample: PBMCs. Source of these receptors: a middle-aged man in good health and CMV-seronegative. Both conserved end residues are part of each CDR3. Each record gives: D gene, J gene, V gene, clone size, CDR3 protein, CDR3 DNA. The D gene is left open where the match is weak. Clone size is given for some rows only: seen once, a few or many times, or a class if the clone is expanded.

>.|TRBJ1-2|TRBV7-3|.
CASSPLPLSGYGYTF
TGTGCCAGCAGCCCGCTCCCCCTTAGCGGGTATGGCTACACCTTC
>.|TRBJ1-5|TRBV19|.
CASSATGSYSNQPQHF
TGTGCCAGTAGTGCGACAGGATCCTATAGCAATCAGCCCCAGCATTTT
>TRBD2|TRBJ2-2|TRBV7-9|.
CASSLAQRGPTGELFF
TGTGCCAGCAGCTTAGCCCAGCGGGGGCCAACAGGGGAGCTGTTTTTT
>TRBD2|TRBJ2-7|TRBV7-2|.
CASSLIGTSGYEQYF
TGTGCCAGCAGCTTGATCGGGACTAGCGGATACGAGCAGTACTTC
>.|TRBJ1-4|TRBV6-5|.
CASSWAGYEKLFF
TGTGCCAGCAGTTGGGCAGGGTATGAAAAACTGTTTTTT
>.|TRBJ1-1|TRBV2|.
CASRLYIGGTEAFF
TGTGCCAGCAGGCTTTATATCGGGGGAACTGAAGCTTTCTTT
>TRBD1|TRBJ2-7|TRBV27|.
CASSTWDSTSYEQYF
TGTGCCAGCAGTACCTGGGACAGTACATCCTACGAGCAGTACTTC
>.|TRBJ2-5|TRBV6-1|.
CASYLGGGRETQYF
TGTGCCAGCTATTTGGGGGGGGGCCGGGAGACCCAGTACTTC
>TRBD1|TRBJ2-7|TRBV6-6|.
CASSYGTGACEQYF
TGTGCCAGCAGTTACGGGACAGGGGCTTGCGAGCAGTACTTC
>.|TRBJ2-3|TRBV7-3|.
CASSLTRDTDTQYF
TGTGCCAGCAGCTTAACACGGGACACAGATACGCAGTATTTT
>TRBD2|TRBJ2-2|TRBV9|.
CASSAPGTSLTGELFF
TGTGCCAGCAGCGCCCCCGGGACTAGCCTCACCGGGGAGCTGTTTTTT
>.|TRBJ1-6|TRBV30|few
CAKATGYNSPLHF
TGTGCCAAAGCAACAGGGTATAATTCACCCCTCCACTTT
>TRBD1|TRBJ2-5|TRBV5-1|.
CASSSLGQVPETQYF
TGCGCCAGCAGTTCCCTTGGACAGGTCCCGGAGACCCAGTACTTC
>TRBD1|TRBJ1-2|TRBV29-1|.
CSVEGQGNGYTF
TGCAGCGTTGAGGGACAGGGTAATGGCTATACCTTC
>.|TRBJ2-7|TRBV7-2|.
CASSYVPGGLSYEQYF
TGTGCCAGCAGCTACGTTCCGGGGGGCCTCTCCTACGAGCAGTACTTC
>.|TRBJ1-2|TRBV7-6|once
CASSPTSLTAYGYTF
TGTGCCAGCAGCCCTACTAGCTTGACAGCCTATGGCTACACCTTC
>.|TRBJ2-7|TRBV2|.
CASSGGGSYEQYF
TGTGCCAGCAGTGGGGGCGGCTCCTATGAGCAGTACTTC
>TRBD1|TRBJ1-1|TRBV5-1|few
CASSLRQGLNTEAFF
TGCGCCAGCAGCTTGAGACAGGGCTTGAACACTGAAGCTTTCTTT
>.|TRBJ1-5|TRBV21-1|few
CASSKDEQEISSNQPQHF
TGTGCCAGCAGCAAGGATGAACAGGAGATTAGCAGCAATCAGCCCCAGCATTTT
>.|TRBJ1-1|TRBV9|.
CASSVVLNTEAFF
TGTGCCAGCAGCGTAGTATTGAACACTGAAGCTTTCTTT
>.|TRBJ2-7|TRBV4-2|.
CASSQDIYGNYEQYF
TGTGCCAGCAGCCAAGATATTTATGGCAACTACGAGCAGTACTTC
>TRBD2|TRBJ2-1|TRBV18|once
CASSPRPSGGSYNEQFF
TGTGCCAGCTCACCAAGGCCTAGCGGGGGGTCCTACAATGAGCAGTTCTTC
>.|TRBJ2-1|TRBV5-1|.
CASSLDPGLLYNEQFF
TGCGCCAGCAGCTTGGACCCCGGACTCCTCTACAATGAGCAGTTCTTC
>TRBD1|TRBJ2-2|TRBV11-2|.
CASSLLLGQGTGELFF
TGTGCCAGCAGCTTACTCCTGGGACAGGGCACCGGGGAGCTGTTTTTT
>TRBD1|TRBJ1-4|TRBV13|.
CASSRGQVNEKLFF
TGTGCCAGCAGCAGGGGACAGGTCAATGAAAAACTGTTTTTT
>TRBD1|TRBJ2-3|TRBV19|.
CASRNRGRSTSDTQYF
TGTGCCAGTAGGAACAGGGGGCGGTCAACTTCAGATACGCAGTATTTT
>TRBD2|TRBJ2-5|TRBV9|once
CASTPSGGAGEAQYF
TGTGCCAGCACCCCTAGCGGGGGGGCAGGGGAGGCCCAGTACTTC
>TRBD1|TRBJ2-1|TRBV19|.
CASSRTGGPVAEQFF
TGTGCCAGTAGTCGAACAGGGGGCCCTGTGGCTGAGCAGTTCTTC
>.|TRBJ1-1|TRBV6-5|.
CASSSTQGMNTEAFF
TGTGCCAGCAGTTCGACTCAGGGAATGAACACTGAAGCTTTCTTT
>.|TRBJ1-4|TRBV9|.
CASSRGGLTNEKLFF
TGTGCCAGCAGCCGGGGGGGATTGACTAATGAAAAACTGTTTTTT
>.|TRBJ1-2|TRBV2|.
CASSDGGYGYTF
TGTGCCAGCAGTGATGGGGGGTACGGCTACACCTTC
>.|TRBJ1-6|TRBV9|.
CASSVEGRANSPLHF
TGTGCCAGCAGCGTAGAAGGCAGGGCCAATTCACCCCTCCACTTT
>.|TRBJ1-1|TRBV7-2|.
CASNPSGGSTEAFF
TGTGCCAGCAACCCCTCGGGGGGATCCACTGAAGCTTTCTTT
>TRBD2|TRBJ2-1|TRBV6-5|.
CASSYSGGAGPNEQFF
TGTGCCAGCAGTTATAGCGGGGGGGCCGGGCCCAATGAGCAGTTCTTC
>TRBD2|TRBJ2-7|TRBV7-6|.
CASSLRTSGGREVYEQYF
TGTGCCAGCAGCCTCCGGACTAGCGGGGGCCGGGAGGTCTACGAGCAGTACTTC